These 18 T cell receptor beta chains came from one sample sequenced in a study of neurological immune-mediated disorders. Via MiXCR, TCRdb re-called the 5' RACE reads, giving one row per CDR3 protein. The sample carries 15,000 to 20,000 distinct CDR3 sequences, under 35% recorded once. The sample comprised PBMCs. The receptor set was obtained from a man in his fifties or sixties with HTLV-1-associated myelopathy (HAM/TSP).

This clonotype was picked up a small number of times. This chain uses TRBV10-2 with TRBJ2-3; 7 bases fit TRBD1. Germline assignment: CDR1 WSHSY and CDR2 SAAADI. V dropped 7 bases and J dropped 2; count of bases not matched to a gene: 9. This CDR3 contains 15 residues. For the CDR3, the DNA is TGCGCCAGCAACGGGGCAGGGGGACACACAGATACGCAGTATTTT. This gives the protein CASNGAGGHTDTQYF.

J is TRBJ2-7 and V is TRBV12-3 or TRBV12-4, with D unresolved. Trimming cost V 0 bases and J 2 bases, with 8 bases left between them. The CDR3 is 14 residues long. As DNA, the CDR3 is TGTGCCAGCAGTTTAGCGGCCAGAACCTACGAGCAGTACTTC. This encodes CASSLAARTYEQYF.

J is TRBJ1-5 and V is TRBV5-5; D unresolved. Trimming took 3 bases from V and 1 from J, leaving 11 bases between them. The CDR3 consists of 15 residues. Germline V lookup: CDR1 SGHKS, CDR2 YYEKEE (reference sequence). The CDR3, as DNA: TGTGCCAGCAGCTCAGCCGTGAAGAGCAATCAGCCCCAGCATTTT. Its protein product is CASSSAVKSNQPQHF.

This clonotype was counted many times. The chain is built from TRBV5-1 and TRBJ2-7; 10 bases fit TRBD2. This CDR3 is 14 amino acids long. V was pared by 5 bases and J by 2 bases, with 4 bases of the junction left unmatched. CDR1 and CDR2 (germline): SGHRS, YFSETQ. In DNA form, the CDR3 reads TGCGCCAGCAGTTTCACTAGCGGGACCTACGAGCAGTACTTC. This sequence encodes CASSFTSGTYEQYF. The whole variable domain, remainder taken from reference TRBV5-1 and TRBJ2-7, is KAGVTQTPRYLIKTRGQQVTLSCSPISGHRSVSWYQQTPGQGLQFLFEYFSETQRNKGNFPGRFSGRQFSNSRSEMNVSTLELGDSALYLCASSFTSGTYEQYFGPGTRLTVT.

V and J are TRBV19 and TRBJ2-2; maybe TRBD2 (5 bases). This CDR3 comprises 16 residues. From germline, CDR1 is LNHDA and CDR2 SQIVND (reference sequence). The V gene lost 9 bases and the J gene lost 6 bases, with 23 bases spanning the gap. DNA for the CDR3: TGTGCCAGCTCCGGGCGCGGGCCACGGTGGGCCGGGGAGCTGTTTTTT. Translated: CASSGRGPRWAGELFF.

The CDR3 is CASRPSPARAYTQYF. The CDR3 region has the DNA TGTGCCAGCAGGCCCTCCCCCGCTAGGGCATATACGCAGTATTTT. The genes are TRBV2 and TRBJ2-3; D not certain. The CDR3 is 15 amino acids. Looked up from germline, CDR1 is SNHLY and CDR2 is FYNNEI. V gave up 6 bases and J gave up 7 bases, with 20 bases separating them.

This clonotype is medium-sized in the sample. The chain combines TRBV20-1 with TRBJ2-1; the match to TRBD1 covers 7 bases. Germline assignment: CDR1 DFQATT and CDR2 SNEGSKA (reference sequence). The CDR3 has 14 residues. Unmatched junction bases numbered 14, after V lost 5 bases and J lost 10 bases. The DNA of the CDR3 is TGCAGTGCTCCTCGAGGGGGCGTAAAAAGGGAGCAGTTCTTC. As protein: CSAPRGGVKREQFF.

The chain is built from TRBV29-1 and TRBJ2-4; D may correspond to TRBD1 or TRBD2 (5 bases each). The ends were cut back, 5 bases at V and 5 bases at J, with 10 bases in the middle. The CDR3 has 12 residues. Germline V gene data show CDR1 as SQVTM and CDR2 as ANQGSEA. CDR3 protein: CSVSQGENIQYF. In nucleotides, the CDR3 is TGCAGCGTTAGCCAGGGAGAAAACATTCAGTACTTC. The whole variable domain, filled in from reference TRBV29-1 and TRBJ2-4, reads SAVISQKPSRDICQRGTSLTIQCQVDSQVTMMFWYRQQPGQSLTLIATANQGSEATYESGFVIDKFPISRPNLTFSTLTVSNMSPEDSSIYLCSVSQGENIQYFGAGTRLSVL.

V gene TRBV20-1 combines with J gene TRBJ2-3, with 7 bases matching TRBD1. This CDR3 is 14 amino acids long. Unmatched junction bases numbered 9, after V lost 3 bases and J lost 6 bases. The V gene's germline CDR1 is DFQATT and CDR2 SNEGSKA (reference sequence). In DNA form, the CDR3 reads TGCAGTGCTAGGCATTCCCCCAGGGGGGATACGCAGTATTTT. It translates to CSARHSPRGDTQYF.

The V and J genes are TRBV5-1 and TRBJ1-3; TRBD1 aligns across 7 bases. The CDR3 runs 14 residues. The junction had 0 bases not matched to a gene; V was cut back by 0 bases and J by 3 bases. Germline values: CDR1 SGHRS, CDR2 YFSETQ. The CDR3 loop is CASSLGTGGNTIYF. The CDR3 bases are TGCGCCAGCAGCTTGGGGACAGGTGGAAACACCATATATTTT.

Ten or more counts support this clonotype. CDR3 region: CSASFTSGNEQYF. The CDR3, as DNA: TGCAGTGCTAGCTTTACTAGCGGCAACGAGCAGTACTTC. The gene calls are TRBV20-1 and TRBJ2-7; 8 bases are shared with TRBD2. The CDR3 is made up of 13 amino acids. The germline V gene has CDR1 DFQATT and CDR2 SNEGSKA (reference sequence). V lost 3 bases, J lost 5 bases, and 6 bases stayed unmatched.

This chain links TRBV20-1 with TRBJ2-3; possibly TRBD1 or TRBD2 for D (5 bases each). The CDR3 spans 12 residues. Germline V gene data show CDR1 as DFQATT and CDR2 as SNEGSKA (reference sequence). The CDR3 here is CREGLVTDTQYF. The CDR3 nucleotides are TGCAGAGAGGGGCTTGTCACAGATACGCAGTATTTT.

This rearrangement joins TRBV10-3 to TRBJ2-3; 8 bases are shared with TRBD1. Unmatched junction bases numbered 10, after V lost 2 bases and J lost 9 bases. Germline CDR1 ENHRY, CDR2 SYGVKD. CDR3 length equals 15 residues. CDR3 loop: CAISEDRGITVTQYF. In DNA, the CDR3 is TGTGCCATCAGTGAGGACAGGGGTATCACGGTGACGCAGTATTTT.

The V and J genes are TRBV18 and TRBJ2-1; D might be TRBD1 (5 bases). This CDR3 is 15 amino acids long. Trimming left V 0 bases short and J 3 bases short, with 9 bases between. Germline CDR1 reads KGHSH; CDR2 reads LQKENI. In DNA form, the CDR3 reads TGTGCCAGCTCACCACCGAGACAGATCTACAATGAGCAGTTCTTC. This gives the protein CASSPPRQIYNEQFF.

The rearrangement links TRBV7-2 to TRBJ1-1, with D hard to call. Germline V gene data show CDR1 as SGHTA and CDR2 as FQGNSA. The CDR3 runs to 16 residues. V lost 3 bases to trimming and J lost 1 base, with 15 bases between them. This CDR3 is CASSFSPSGSNTEAFF. The DNA for the CDR3 is TGTGCCAGCAGCTTCTCTCCAAGCGGATCGAACACTGAAGCTTTCTTT.

The sample holds a few counts of this clonotype. This chain uses TRBV19 with TRBJ2-3; 13 nucleotides agree with TRBD2. Germline loops: CDR1 LNHDA, CDR2 SQIVND (reference sequence). The CDR3 has 14 residues. Unmatched junction bases numbered 3, after V lost 3 bases and J lost 9 bases. The CDR3 coding sequence is TGTGCCAGTAGTATCGGGACTAGCGGGAAAACGCAGTATTTT. Translation gives CASSIGTSGKTQYF.

This clonotype was counted a few times. The chain uses TRBV5-1 and TRBJ2-5; 15 nucleotides align to TRBD2. CDR3 size: 16 residues. Trimming took 6 bases from V and 5 from J; bases not matched to a gene: 8. CDR1 SGHRS and CDR2 YFSETQ come from the germline V gene. CDR3 nucleotide sequence: TGCGCCAGCAACTCCCGGACTAGCGGGAGGGCCGAGACCCAGTACTTC. As protein: CASNSRTSGRAETQYF.

This chain connects TRBV20-1 to TRBJ2-7; D may be TRBD1 or TRBD2 (6 bases each). The CDR3 length is 13 residues. V gave up 3 bases and J gave up 6 bases, with 15 bases separating them. The germline V gene has CDR1 DFQATT and CDR2 SNEGSKA (reference sequence). CDR3 sequence (DNA): TGCAGTGCTAGTTGGGGGGCCCCCGGCGAGCAGTACTTC. Translation gives CSASWGAPGEQYF.